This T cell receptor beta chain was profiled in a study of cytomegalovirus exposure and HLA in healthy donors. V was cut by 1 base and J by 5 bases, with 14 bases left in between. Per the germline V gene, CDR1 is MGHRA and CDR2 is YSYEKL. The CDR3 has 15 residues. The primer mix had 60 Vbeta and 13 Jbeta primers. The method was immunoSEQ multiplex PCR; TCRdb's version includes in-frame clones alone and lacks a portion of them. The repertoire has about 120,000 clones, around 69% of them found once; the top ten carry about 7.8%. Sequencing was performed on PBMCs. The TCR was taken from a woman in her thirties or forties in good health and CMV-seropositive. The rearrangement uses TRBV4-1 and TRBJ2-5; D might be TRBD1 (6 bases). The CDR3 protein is CASSQGEVRGETQYF. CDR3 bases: TGCGCCAGCAGCCAAGGGGAAGTTAGGGGGGAGACCCAGTACTTC.